Listed here are 20 T cell receptor beta chains from one sample, sequenced in a study of OX40 agonist ivuxolimab in advanced cancers. Clones were sequenced by immunoSEQ multiplex PCR, and TCRdb holds only the in-frame ones, with some missing. The sample consists of roughly 69,000 clones, 90% to 95% of them appearing once. The sequences come from CD4+ or CD8+ T cells sorted from blood, collected in a trial of the OX40 agonist ivuxolimab. All receptors derive from an adult with an advanced solid tumor such as melanoma, head and neck, liver or kidney cancer.

The J gene is TRBJ2-7, the V gene TRBV6-6, with a weak D call TRBD1 (6 bases). This CDR3 is built from 16 residues. The V gene lost 5 bases and the J gene lost 2 bases, with 19 bases spanning the gap. Per the germline V gene, CDR1 is MNHNY and CDR2 is SVGAGI (reference sequence). The CDR3 coding sequence is TGTGCCAGCAGTCTCGGAACAGGGAAGGGGCCCTACGAGCAGTACTTC. Translating it yields CASSLGTGKGPYEQYF.

The rearrangement joins TRBV5-6 to TRBJ2-7, with D tentatively TRBD1 or TRBD2 (5 bases each). The germline V and J ends were trimmed by 3 bases and 2 bases, with 15 bases remaining between them. CDR3 length equals 15 residues. Germline-derived CDR1 and CDR2 are SGHDT and YYEEEE. The CDR3 DNA reads as TGTGCCAGCAGCTCCGGGGCCGGACTTACCTACGAGCAGTACTTC. Amino acids: CASSSGAGLTYEQYF.

This clone has just a few counts. This rearrangement joins TRBV7-9 to TRBJ2-5, with D possibly being TRBD2 (6 bases). Per the germline V gene, CDR1 is SEHNR and CDR2 is FQNEAQ (reference sequence). Trimming cost V 5 bases and J 5 bases, with 18 bases left between them. The CDR3 runs 15 residues. In nucleotides, the CDR3 is TGTGCCAGCAGCCTCAGGGTTGCGGCGGGGGAGACCCAGTACTTC. It encodes CASSLRVAAGETQYF. Drawing the rest from reference TRBV7-9 and TRBJ2-5, the complete variable domain is DTGVSQNPRHKITKRGQNVTFRCDPISEHNRLYWYRQTLGQGPEFLTYFQNEAQLEKSRLLSDRFSAERPKGSFSTLEIQRTEQGDSAMYLCASSLRVAAGETQYFGPGTRLLVL.

The chain couples TRBV2 to TRBJ2-1; D may be TRBD2 (6 bases). V was trimmed by 5 bases and J by 0 bases, leaving 14 bases between them. Germline V gives CDR1 SNHLY, CDR2 FYNNEI. CDR3 size: 16 residues. CDR3 region: CASSPLSGSSYNEQFF. CDR3 sequence (DNA): TGTGCCAGCAGTCCACTTAGCGGAAGCTCCTACAATGAGCAGTTCTTC. Supplemented by reference TRBV2 and TRBJ2-1, the full variable domain reads EPEVTQTPSHQVTQMGQEVILRCVPISNHLYFYWYRQILGQKVEFLVSFYNNEISEKSEIFDDQFSVERPDGSNFTLKIRSTKLEDSAMYFCASSPLSGSSYNEQFFGPGTRLTVL.

The rearrangement links TRBV6-5 to TRBJ1-2; 10 nucleotides agree with TRBD1. The length of the CDR3 is 15 residues. Germline V CDR1 and CDR2: MNHEY, SVGAGI. V shed 6 bases, J shed 2 bases, and the junction held 6 bases outside the gene matches. The CDR3: CASSSLTGGNYGYTF. The CDR3 DNA is TGTGCCAGCAGCTCCCTGACAGGGGGCAACTATGGCTACACCTTC.

The rearrangement uses TRBV5-1 and TRBJ2-2, with a possible D match to TRBD1 (5 bases). The V and J ends lost 3 bases and 5 bases respectively, with 8 bases between them. This CDR3 has 13 residues. CDR1 is SGHRS and CDR2 is YFSETQ in the germline V gene. CDR3 sequence: CASSSQETGELFF. The DNA of the CDR3 is TGCGCCAGCAGCTCACAGGAAACCGGGGAGCTGTTTTTT.

The sample holds one count of this clone. V is TRBV19 and J is TRBJ1-3, with D possibly matching TRBD1 (6 bases). Germline V lookup: CDR1 LNHDA, CDR2 SQIVND (reference sequence). CDR3 length: 15 amino acids. With 9 bases removed from V and 4 bases from J, the gap between germline ends came to 19 bases. As DNA, the CDR3 is TGTGCCAGACCTAAGAATACAGGGCTCGGAAACACCATATATTTT. Its translation is CARPKNTGLGNTIYF.

The chain uses TRBV19 and TRBJ1-1; D unresolved. V dropped 4 bases and J dropped 6 bases, with 12 bases sitting between them. CDR1 is LNHDA, CDR2 SQIVND, per germline (reference sequence). The CDR3 is made up of 13 amino acids. Here the CDR3 reads CASSTQTGAEAFF. CDR3 coding DNA: TGTGCCAGTAGTACTCAGACTGGGGCTGAAGCTTTCTTT.

The chain couples TRBV7-9 to TRBJ1-4, with 7 positions matching TRBD1. The germline gives CDR1 SEHNR, CDR2 FQNEAQ (reference sequence). The CDR3 runs to 16 residues. V lost 0 bases, J lost 7 bases, and 8 bases stayed unmatched. The CDR3 nucleotides read TGTGCCAGCAGCTTAGCGGGCGAGGGGGCGGGTGAAAAACTGTTTTTT. Amino acids: CASSLAGEGAGEKLFF.

This sequence joins TRBV5-4 and TRBJ2-1, with 8 bases identical to TRBD1. CDR3 size: 15 residues. In germline, CDR1 is SGHNT, CDR2 YYREEE (reference sequence). The V gene end was trimmed by 4 bases and the J gene end by 8 bases; junction bases not matched to a gene: 11. The CDR3 nucleotides are TGTGCCAGCAGCCACACCGGGACAGGTGTCTATGAGCAGTTCTTC. The encoded protein is CASSHTGTGVYEQFF.

The V call is TRBV14, the J call TRBJ1-1; D gene ambiguous. Germline V gene sequence: CDR1 SGHDN, CDR2 FVKESK. This CDR3 comprises 13 residues. The V end lost 1 base, the J end lost 5 bases, and 8 bases lay between the germline ends. The CDR3 spells CASSQGSVTEAFF. Written as DNA, the CDR3 is TGTGCCAGCAGCCAAGGGTCGGTTACTGAAGCTTTCTTT.

The rearrangement joins TRBV5-1 to TRBJ2-1; no definite D call. From germline, CDR1 is SGHRS and CDR2 YFSETQ. V gave up 1 base and J gave up 7 bases, with 9 bases separating them. CDR3 size: 13 residues. CDR3 bases: TGCGCCAGCAGCTTGACTCCCAAAAATGAGCAGTTCTTC. It encodes CASSLTPKNEQFF.

This clone has more than one count but fewer than ten. The chain couples TRBV4-1 to TRBJ2-7, with 11 bases lining up with TRBD1. Unmatched junction bases numbered 8, after V lost 1 base and J lost 3 bases. Germline assignment: CDR1 MGHRA and CDR2 YSYEKL. The CDR3 extends over 17 amino acids. This CDR3 is CASSQASGTGGFYEQYF. In DNA form, the CDR3 reads TGCGCCAGCAGCCAAGCTTCGGGGACAGGGGGTTTCTACGAGCAGTACTTC.

This clone was seen once. The chain has TRBV7-2 and TRBJ1-5; D not resolved. Trimming pared 3 bases from V and 2 bases from J, leaving 5 bases between. Germline V CDR1 and CDR2: SGHTA, FQGNSA. This CDR3 has 13 amino acids. CDR3: CASSFGGNQPQHF. The CDR3 DNA follows: TGTGCCAGCAGCTTTGGGGGCAATCAGCCCCAGCATTTT.

The J gene is TRBJ2-7, the V gene TRBV11-2; D tentatively fits TRBD1 or TRBD2 (6 bases each). The CDR3 length is 14 residues. V was trimmed by 8 bases and J by 3 bases, leaving 17 bases between them. Germline V lookup: CDR1 SGHAT, CDR2 FQNNGV. In DNA, the CDR3 is TGTGCCAGCGAGGTTACTCGGGGGCTCTACGAGCAGTACTTC. It is translated as CASEVTRGLYEQYF.

The chain has TRBV9 and TRBJ2-1; tentatively, D is TRBD1 (6 bases). V gave up 5 bases and J gave up 4 bases, with 22 bases separating them. Looked up from germline, CDR1 is SGDLS and CDR2 is YYNGEE. This CDR3 has 17 amino acids. The CDR3 DNA follows: TGTGCCAGCAGTGATCGTAGAGATAGGCAGGGGTACAATGAGCAGTTCTTC. Amino acid sequence: CASSDRRDRQGYNEQFF. The variable domain in full, completed from reference TRBV9 and TRBJ2-1, reads DSGVTQTPKHLITATGQRVTLRCSPRSGDLSVYWYQQSLDQGLQFLIQYYNGEERAKGNILERFSAQQFPDLHSELNLSSLELGDSALYFCASSDRRDRQGYNEQFFGPGTRLTVL.

V gene TRBV2 combines with J gene TRBJ2-7; 11 nucleotides match TRBD2. The junction had 12 bases not matched to a gene; V was cut back by 4 bases and J by 4 bases. This CDR3 comprises 17 residues. CDR1 is SNHLY, CDR2 FYNNEI, per germline. CDR3 residues: CASSGSPASGRTYEQYF. The CDR3 coding sequence is TGTGCCAGCAGTGGAAGTCCCGCTAGCGGGAGGACATACGAGCAGTACTTC.

The gene calls are TRBV19 and TRBJ2-7; D perhaps matches TRBD1 (5 bases). Trimming cost V 4 bases and J 0 bases, with 19 bases left between them. This CDR3 contains 17 residues. Germline-derived CDR1 and CDR2 are LNHDA and SQIVND (reference sequence). The CDR3 here is CASSTHSGQLSSYEQYF. CDR3 nucleotides: TGTGCCAGTAGTACACACTCAGGACAACTGAGCTCCTACGAGCAGTACTTC. The variable domain in full, with the rest retrieved from reference TRBV19 and TRBJ2-7, is DGGITQSPKYLFRKEGQNVTLSCEQNLNHDAMYWYRQDPGQGLRLIYYSQIVNDFQKGDIAEGYSVSREKKESFPLTVTSAQKNPTAFYLCASSTHSGQLSSYEQYFGPGTRLTVT.

This clone has a handful of counts. The gene calls are TRBV7-9 and TRBJ1-1; D gene ambiguous. Trimming took 4 bases from V and 1 from J, leaving 13 bases between them. Germline CDR1 and CDR2: SEHNR and FQNEAQ (reference sequence). This CDR3 has 15 residues. The CDR3 loop reads CASSSLGQANTEAFF. CDR3 coding DNA: TGTGCCAGCAGCTCTTTAGGGCAGGCGAACACTGAAGCTTTCTTT.

This clone showed up just once. The chain combines TRBV9 with TRBJ2-3; no firm D call. There are 14 residues in the CDR3. Germline-derived CDR1 and CDR2 are SGDLS and YYNGEE. Trimming cost V 4 bases and J 2 bases, with 11 bases left between them. The CDR3 nucleotides are TGTGCCAGCAGCCCCGCCCCGACCACAGATACGCAGTATTTT. Its protein product is CASSPAPTTDTQYF.